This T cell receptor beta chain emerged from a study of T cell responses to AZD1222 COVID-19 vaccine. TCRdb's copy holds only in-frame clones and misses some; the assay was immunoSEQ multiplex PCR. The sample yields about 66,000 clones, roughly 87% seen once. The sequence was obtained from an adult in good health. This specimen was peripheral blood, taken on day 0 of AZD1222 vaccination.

In nucleotides, the CDR3 is TGTGCCAGCAGCTTGTCACAGGGGTTTGGCTACACCTTC. Translating gives CASSLSQGFGYTF. The rearrangement joins TRBV7-3 to TRBJ1-2, with 7 bases aligning to TRBD1. The CDR3 totals 13 residues. The J segment lost 7 bases and the V segment lost 3 bases, leaving 5 bases of the junction unmatched. CDR1 is SGHTA and CDR2 is FQGTGA in the germline V gene.